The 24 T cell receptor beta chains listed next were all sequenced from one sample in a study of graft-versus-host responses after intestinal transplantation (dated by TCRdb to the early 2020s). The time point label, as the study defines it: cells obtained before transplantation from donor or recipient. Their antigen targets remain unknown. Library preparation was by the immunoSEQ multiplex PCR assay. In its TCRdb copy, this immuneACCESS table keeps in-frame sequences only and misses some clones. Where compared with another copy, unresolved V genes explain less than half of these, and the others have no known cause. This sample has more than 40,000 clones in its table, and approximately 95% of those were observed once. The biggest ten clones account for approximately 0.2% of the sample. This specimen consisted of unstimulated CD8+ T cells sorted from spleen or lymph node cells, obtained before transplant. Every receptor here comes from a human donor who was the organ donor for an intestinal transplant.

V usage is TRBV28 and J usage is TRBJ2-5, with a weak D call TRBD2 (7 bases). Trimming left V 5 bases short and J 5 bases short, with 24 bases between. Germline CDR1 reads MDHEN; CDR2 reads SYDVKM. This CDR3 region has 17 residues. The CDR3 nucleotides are TGTGCCAGCAGTCAGCCTCCAACAGGGAGGGGTCCGGAGACCCAGTACTTC. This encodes CASSQPPTGRGPETQYF. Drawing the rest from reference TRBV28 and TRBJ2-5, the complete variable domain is DVKVTQSSRYLVKRTGEKVFLECVQDMDHENMFWYRQDPGLGLRLIYFSYDVKMKEKGDIPEGYSVSREKKERFSLILESASTNQTSMYLCASSQPPTGRGPETQYFGPGTRLLVL.

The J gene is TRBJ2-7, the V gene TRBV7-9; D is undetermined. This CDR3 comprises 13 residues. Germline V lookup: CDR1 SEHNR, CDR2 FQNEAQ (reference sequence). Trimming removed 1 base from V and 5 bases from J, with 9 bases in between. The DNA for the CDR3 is TGTGCCAGCAGCTTAGGTAACAGCGACGAGCAGTACTTC. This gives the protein CASSLGNSDEQYF.

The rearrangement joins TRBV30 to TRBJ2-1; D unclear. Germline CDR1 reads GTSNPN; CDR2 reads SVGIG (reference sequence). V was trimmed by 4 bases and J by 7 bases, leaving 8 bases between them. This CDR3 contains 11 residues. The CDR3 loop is CAWTDLNEQFF. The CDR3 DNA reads TGTGCCTGGACGGATCTTAATGAGCAGTTCTTC. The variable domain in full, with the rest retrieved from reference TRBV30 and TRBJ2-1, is SQTIHQWPATLVQPVGSPLSLECTVEGTSNPNLYWYRQAAGRGLQLLFYSVGIGQISSEVPQNLSASRPQDRQFILSSKKLLLSDSGFYLCAWTDLNEQFFGPGTRLTVL.

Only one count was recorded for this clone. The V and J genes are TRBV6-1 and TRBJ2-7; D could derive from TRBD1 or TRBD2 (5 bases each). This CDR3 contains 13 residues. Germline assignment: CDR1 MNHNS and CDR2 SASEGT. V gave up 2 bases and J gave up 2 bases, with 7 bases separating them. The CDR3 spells CASSEWGTYEQYF. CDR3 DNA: TGTGCCAGCAGTGAATGGGGGACCTACGAGCAGTACTTC.

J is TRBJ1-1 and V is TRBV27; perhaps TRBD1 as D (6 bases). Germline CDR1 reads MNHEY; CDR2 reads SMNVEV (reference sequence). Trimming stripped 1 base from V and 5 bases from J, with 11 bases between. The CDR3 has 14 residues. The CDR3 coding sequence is TGTGCCAGCAGTTTATTAGGGGGTAATACTGAAGCTTTCTTT. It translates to CASSLLGGNTEAFF.

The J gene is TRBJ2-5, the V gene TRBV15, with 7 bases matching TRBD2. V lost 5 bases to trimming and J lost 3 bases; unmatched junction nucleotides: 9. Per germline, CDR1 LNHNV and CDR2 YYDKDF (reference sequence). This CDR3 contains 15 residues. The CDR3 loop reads CATSDPSGAKETQYF. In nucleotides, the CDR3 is TGTGCCACCAGCGACCCAAGCGGGGCGAAAGAGACCCAGTACTTC.

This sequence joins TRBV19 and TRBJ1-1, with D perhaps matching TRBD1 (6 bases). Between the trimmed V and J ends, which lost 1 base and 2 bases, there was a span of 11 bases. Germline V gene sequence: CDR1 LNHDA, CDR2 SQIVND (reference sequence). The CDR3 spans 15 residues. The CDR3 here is CASSIVSGGNTEAFF. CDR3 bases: TGTGCCAGTAGTATAGTATCTGGGGGCAACACTGAAGCTTTCTTT. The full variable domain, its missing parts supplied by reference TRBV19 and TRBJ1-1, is DGGITQSPKYLFRKEGQNVTLSCEQNLNHDAMYWYRQDPGQGLRLIYYSQIVNDFQKGDIAEGYSVSREKKESFPLTVTSAQKNPTAFYLCASSIVSGGNTEAFFGQGTRLTVV.

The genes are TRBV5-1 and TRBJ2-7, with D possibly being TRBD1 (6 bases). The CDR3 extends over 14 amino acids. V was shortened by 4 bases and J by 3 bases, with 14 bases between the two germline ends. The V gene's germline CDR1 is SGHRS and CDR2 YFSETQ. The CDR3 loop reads CASSLWQGFYEQYF. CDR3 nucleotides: TGCGCCAGCAGCCTGTGGCAGGGGTTCTACGAGCAGTACTTC.

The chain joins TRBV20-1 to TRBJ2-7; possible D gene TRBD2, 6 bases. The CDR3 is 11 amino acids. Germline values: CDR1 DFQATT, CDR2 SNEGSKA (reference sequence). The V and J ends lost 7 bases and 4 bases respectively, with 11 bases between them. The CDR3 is CSVWEEYEQYF. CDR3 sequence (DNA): TGCAGTGTATGGGAGGAATACGAGCAGTACTTC.

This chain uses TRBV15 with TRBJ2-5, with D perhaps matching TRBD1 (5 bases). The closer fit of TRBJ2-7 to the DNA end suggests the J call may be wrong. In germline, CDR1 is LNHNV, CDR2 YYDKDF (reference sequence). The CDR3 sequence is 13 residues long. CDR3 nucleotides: TGTGCCACCAGCAGAGACAGGGCGCACGAGCAGTACTTC. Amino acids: CATSRDRAHEQYF.

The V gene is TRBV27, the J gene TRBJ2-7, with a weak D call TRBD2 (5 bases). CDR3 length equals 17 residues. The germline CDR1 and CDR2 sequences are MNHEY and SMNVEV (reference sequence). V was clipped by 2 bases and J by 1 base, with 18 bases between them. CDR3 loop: CASSLVQAEGFSYEQYF. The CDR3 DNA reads TGTGCCAGCAGTTTAGTCCAGGCCGAGGGTTTTTCCTACGAGCAGTACTTC.

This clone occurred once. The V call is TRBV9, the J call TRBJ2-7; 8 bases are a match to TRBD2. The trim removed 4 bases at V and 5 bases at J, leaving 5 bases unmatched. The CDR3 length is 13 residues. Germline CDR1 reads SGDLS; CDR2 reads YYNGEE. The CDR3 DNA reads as TGTGCCAGCAGCTTAGTAGCGGGGAACGAGCAGTACTTC. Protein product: CASSLVAGNEQYF. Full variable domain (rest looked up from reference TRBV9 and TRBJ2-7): DSGVTQTPKHLITATGQRVTLRCSPRSGDLSVYWYQQSLDQGLQFLIQYYNGEERAKGNILERFSAQQFPDLHSELNLSSLELGDSALYFCASSLVAGNEQYFGPGTRLTVT.

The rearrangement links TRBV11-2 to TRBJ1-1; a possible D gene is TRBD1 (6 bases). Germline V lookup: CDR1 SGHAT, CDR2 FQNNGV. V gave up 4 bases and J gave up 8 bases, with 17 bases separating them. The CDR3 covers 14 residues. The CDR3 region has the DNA TGTGCCAGCAGCTGGGACCTACAGGGCGAGGAAGCTTTCTTT. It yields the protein CASSWDLQGEEAFF.

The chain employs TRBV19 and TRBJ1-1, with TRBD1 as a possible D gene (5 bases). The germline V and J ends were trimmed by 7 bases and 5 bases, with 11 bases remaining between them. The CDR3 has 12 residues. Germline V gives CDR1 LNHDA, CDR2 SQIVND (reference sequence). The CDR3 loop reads CASKYGGTEAFF. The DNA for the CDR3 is TGTGCCAGTAAGTACGGGGGTACTGAAGCTTTCTTT.

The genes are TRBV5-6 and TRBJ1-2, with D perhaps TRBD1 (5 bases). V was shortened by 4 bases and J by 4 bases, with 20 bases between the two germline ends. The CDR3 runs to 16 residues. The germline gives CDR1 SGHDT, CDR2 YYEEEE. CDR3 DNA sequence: TGTGCCAGCAGCAGCCCCCCGGGCCCGGGGGGCTATGGCTACACCTTC. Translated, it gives CASSSPPGPGGYGYTF.

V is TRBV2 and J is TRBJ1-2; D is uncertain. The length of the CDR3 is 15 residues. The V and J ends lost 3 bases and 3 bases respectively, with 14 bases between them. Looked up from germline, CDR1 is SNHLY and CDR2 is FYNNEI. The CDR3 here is CASSENGVRDYGYTF. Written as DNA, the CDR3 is TGTGCCAGCAGTGAGAATGGGGTTAGGGACTATGGCTACACCTTC.

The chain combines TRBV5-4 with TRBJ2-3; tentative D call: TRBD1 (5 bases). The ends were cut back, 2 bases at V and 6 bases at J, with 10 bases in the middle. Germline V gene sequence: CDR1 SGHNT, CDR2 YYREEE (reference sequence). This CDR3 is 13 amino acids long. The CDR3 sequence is CASSFGRVDTQYF. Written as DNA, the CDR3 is TGTGCCAGCAGCTTCGGCAGGGTTGATACGCAGTATTTT.

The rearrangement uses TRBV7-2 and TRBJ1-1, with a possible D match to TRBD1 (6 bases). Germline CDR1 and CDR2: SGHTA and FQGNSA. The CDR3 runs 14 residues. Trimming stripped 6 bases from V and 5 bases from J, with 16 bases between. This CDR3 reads CASRPDRSWTEAFF. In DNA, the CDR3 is TGTGCCAGCAGACCCGACAGGTCGTGGACTGAAGCTTTCTTT.

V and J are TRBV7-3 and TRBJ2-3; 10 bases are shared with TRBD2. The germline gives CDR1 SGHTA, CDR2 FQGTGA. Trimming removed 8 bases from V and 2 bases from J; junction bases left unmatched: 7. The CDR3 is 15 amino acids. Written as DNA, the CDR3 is TGTGCCAGCGGACAGCGGGGGGGTTTCACAGATACGCAGTATTTT. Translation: CASGQRGGFTDTQYF. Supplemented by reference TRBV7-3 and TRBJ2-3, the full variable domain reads GAGVSQTPSNKVTEKGKYVELRCDPISGHTALYWYRQSLGQGPEFLIYFQGTGAADDSGLPNDRFFAVRPEGSVSTLKIQRTERGDSAVYLCASGQRGGFTDTQYFGPGTRLTVL.

The CDR3 DNA reads TGTGCCAGCAGTGAGTCAATTGCAACTAATGAAAAACTGTTTTTT. It encodes CASSESIATNEKLFF. The gene calls are TRBV2 and TRBJ1-4, with D unresolved. Trimming removed 3 bases at V and 0 bases at J, with 8 bases between. The CDR3 loop spans 15 amino acids. CDR1 is SNHLY, CDR2 FYNNEI, per germline.

The chain's CDR3 is CASSVQGDTEAFF. The CDR3 DNA reads TGTGCCAGCAGCGTCCAGGGGGACACTGAAGCTTTCTTT. The chain recombines TRBV7-9 with TRBJ1-1, with 7 bases matching TRBD1. CDR1 and CDR2 from the germline V gene are SEHNR and FQNEAQ (reference sequence). The CDR3 runs 13 residues. After removal of 5 bases from V and 3 bases from J, the junction contained 3 bases not matched to a gene.

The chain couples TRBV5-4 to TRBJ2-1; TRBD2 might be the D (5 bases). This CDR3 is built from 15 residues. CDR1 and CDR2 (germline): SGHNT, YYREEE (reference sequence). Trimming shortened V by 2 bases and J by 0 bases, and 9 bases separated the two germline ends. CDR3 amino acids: CASSFRGSSYNEQFF. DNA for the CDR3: TGTGCCAGCAGCTTCCGGGGTAGCTCCTACAATGAGCAGTTCTTC.

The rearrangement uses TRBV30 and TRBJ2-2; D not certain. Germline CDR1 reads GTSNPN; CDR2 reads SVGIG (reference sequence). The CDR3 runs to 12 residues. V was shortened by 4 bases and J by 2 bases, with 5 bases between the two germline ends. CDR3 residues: CAWTHNTGELFF. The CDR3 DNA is TGTGCCTGGACGCATAACACCGGGGAGCTGTTTTTT.

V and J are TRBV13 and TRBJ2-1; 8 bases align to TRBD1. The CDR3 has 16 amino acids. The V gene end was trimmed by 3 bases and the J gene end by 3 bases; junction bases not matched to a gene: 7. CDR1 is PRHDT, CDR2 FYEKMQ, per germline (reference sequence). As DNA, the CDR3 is TGTGCCAGCAGCTTGGGCTACAGGGGGGTCTACAATGAGCAGTTCTTC. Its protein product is CASSLGYRGVYNEQFF.